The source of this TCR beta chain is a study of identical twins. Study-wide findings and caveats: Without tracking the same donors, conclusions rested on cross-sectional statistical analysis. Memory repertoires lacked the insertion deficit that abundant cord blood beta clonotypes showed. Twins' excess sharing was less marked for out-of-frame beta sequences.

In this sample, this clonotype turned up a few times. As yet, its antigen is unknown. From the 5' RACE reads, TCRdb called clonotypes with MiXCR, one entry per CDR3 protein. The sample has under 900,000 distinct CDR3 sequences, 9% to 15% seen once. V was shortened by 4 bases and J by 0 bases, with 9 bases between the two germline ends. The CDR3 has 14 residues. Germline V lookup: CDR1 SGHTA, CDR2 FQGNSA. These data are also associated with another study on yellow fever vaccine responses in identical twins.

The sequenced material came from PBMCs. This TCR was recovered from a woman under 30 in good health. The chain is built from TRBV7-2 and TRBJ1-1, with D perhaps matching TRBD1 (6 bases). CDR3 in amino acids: CASSSDSLNTEAFF. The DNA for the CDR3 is TGTGCCAGCAGCTCGGACAGCCTGAACACTGAAGCTTTCTTT.